The clone carrying this TCR beta chain came up many times. Germline loops: CDR1 LGHNT, CDR2 FRNRAP. V shed 3 bases, J shed 0 bases, and the junction held 5 bases outside the gene matches. The length of the CDR3 is 17 residues. The sample comes from a study of T cells in Graves' hyperthyroidism and ophthalmopathy. Cells are PBMCs isolated from 9 to 10 ml of fresh blood. TCR beta CDR3 region amplification was performed from RNA transcripts. HTBI primers were the set used in a first-round RT-PCR of the TCR CDR3. A single record per CDR3 protein comes from TCRdb applying MiXCR to the multiplex PCR reads. The table has hundreds of thousands of distinct CDR3 sequences, about 15% seen once; the top ten hold under 7%.

The chain has TRBV12-5 and TRBJ1-4, with TRBD1 matching 9 bases. This TCR was sampled from a woman aged 25 to 45 with Graves' hyperthyroidism that later progressed to Graves' ophthalmopathy. Material for sequencing was blood. CDR3 bases: TGTGCTAGTGGTTTAGGACAGGGGCTTGCAACTAATGAAAAACTGTTTTTT. It yields the protein CASGLGQGLATNEKLFF.